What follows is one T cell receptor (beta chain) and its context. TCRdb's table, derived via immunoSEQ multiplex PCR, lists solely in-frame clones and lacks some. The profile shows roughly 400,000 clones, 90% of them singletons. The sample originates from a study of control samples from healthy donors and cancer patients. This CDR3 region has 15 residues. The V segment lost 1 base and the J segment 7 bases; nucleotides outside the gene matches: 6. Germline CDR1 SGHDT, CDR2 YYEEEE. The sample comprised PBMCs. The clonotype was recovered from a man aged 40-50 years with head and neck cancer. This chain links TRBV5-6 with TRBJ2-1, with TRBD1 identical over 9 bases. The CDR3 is CASSLPGQGGNEQFF. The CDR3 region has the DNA TGTGCCAGCAGCTTGCCGGGACAGGGAGGGAATGAGCAGTTCTTC.